Listed here are 9 T cell receptor beta chains from one sample, sequenced in a study of resident and recirculating memory T cells in vitiligo. The protocol was immunoSEQ multiplex PCR, while the TCRdb copy is restricted to in-frame clones and leaves out a portion. The sample consists of tens of thousands of clones, about 92% of them appearing once. The material sequenced was blood. The receptors originated from a male donor with vitiligo.

The chain recombines TRBV18 with TRBJ2-1; possible D gene TRBD2, 6 bases. Germline assignment: CDR1 KGHSH and CDR2 LQKENI. This CDR3 region has 15 residues. V was clipped by 1 base and J by 4 bases, with 11 bases between them. Written as DNA, the CDR3 is TGTGCCAGCTCACCACGGGTAGCGGAGTACAATGAGCAGTTCTTC. It translates to CASSPRVAEYNEQFF.

This chain links TRBV7-8 with TRBJ2-3; TRBD2 aligns across 9 bases. In germline, CDR1 is SGHVS, CDR2 FQNEAQ. There are 16 residues in the CDR3. V shed 8 bases and J 3 bases; nucleotides not matched to a gene: 12. CDR3 amino acids: CASWGRGLAATDTQYF. The CDR3 DNA reads as TGTGCCAGCTGGGGGAGGGGACTAGCCGCGACAGATACGCAGTATTTT.

This clone was counted only a few times. Other DNA sequences from this sample encode an identical CDR3 as well. This chain uses TRBV5-1 with TRBJ1-1; a possible D gene is TRBD1 (5 bases). CDR1 is SGHRS and CDR2 is YFSETQ in the germline V gene. The V end lost 0 bases, the J end lost 1 base, and 7 bases lay between the germline ends. This CDR3 is 14 amino acids long. The CDR3 DNA follows: TGCGCCAGCAGCTTGGGACAGCCGAACACTGAAGCTTTCTTT. It yields the protein CASSLGQPNTEAFF.

This chain links TRBV7-3 with TRBJ2-2, with D unresolved. The CDR3 consists of 17 residues. Germline V gene data show CDR1 as SGHTA and CDR2 as FQGTGA. V dropped 8 bases and J dropped 1 base, with 20 bases sitting between them. In DNA form, the CDR3 reads TGTGCCAGCGACATTCCCCGAACGACCCTGAACACCGGGGAGCTGTTTTTT. Translating gives CASDIPRTTLNTGELFF.

This clone has just one count. The chain has TRBV2 and TRBJ2-1; D perhaps matches TRBD2 (6 bases). Germline V CDR1 and CDR2: SNHLY, FYNNEI. This CDR3 has 16 amino acids. Trimming cost V 1 base and J 3 bases, with 13 bases left between them. The CDR3 DNA reads TGTGCCAGCAGTGAAGGGCCGCGGGGCAACTACAATGAGCAGTTCTTC. Protein: CASSEGPRGNYNEQFF. Using reference TRBV2 and TRBJ2-1 for the parts outside the CDR3, the full variable domain is EPEVTQTPSHQVTQMGQEVILRCVPISNHLYFYWYRQILGQKVEFLVSFYNNEISEKSEIFDDQFSVERPDGSNFTLKIRSTKLEDSAMYFCASSEGPRGNYNEQFFGPGTRLTVL.

The V call is TRBV30, the J call TRBJ2-1; D unresolved. With 2 bases removed from V and 9 bases from J, the gap between germline ends came to 14 bases. Germline V gene sequence: CDR1 GTSNPN, CDR2 SVGIG (reference sequence). This CDR3 is 13 amino acids long. CDR3 coding DNA: TGTGCCTGGAGTCACACGGCGAGAGGTGAGCAGTTCTTC. Protein sequence: CAWSHTARGEQFF. The full variable domain, in which reference TRBV30 and TRBJ2-1 provide the parts outside the CDR3, is SQTIHQWPATLVQPVGSPLSLECTVEGTSNPNLYWYRQAAGRGLQLLFYSVGIGQISSEVPQNLSASRPQDRQFILSSKKLLLSDSGFYLCAWSHTARGEQFFGPGTRLTVL.

J is TRBJ2-1 and V is TRBV27; possible D gene TRBD2, 5 bases. Germline CDR1 and CDR2: MNHEY and SMNVEV (reference sequence). The ends were cut back, 3 bases at V and 0 bases at J, with 12 bases in the middle. The CDR3 runs to 16 residues. CDR3 in amino acids: CASSFHGLSSYNEQFF. In DNA form, the CDR3 reads TGTGCCAGCAGTTTTCACGGACTGAGCTCCTACAATGAGCAGTTCTTC.

J is TRBJ2-7 and V is TRBV4-1; D perhaps matches TRBD2 (6 bases). This CDR3 has 15 residues. Germline V gene lookup returns CDR1 MGHRA and CDR2 YSYEKL. With 3 bases removed from V and 3 bases from J, the gap between germline ends came to 15 bases. CDR3 DNA sequence: TGCGCCAGCAGCCATGGTAGCGGTATCCGCTACGAGCAGTACTTC. Translation: CASSHGSGIRYEQYF.

V usage is TRBV18 and J usage is TRBJ2-3; D unresolved. Trimming pared 3 bases from V and 0 bases from J, leaving 7 bases between. The CDR3 contains 14 residues. Germline lookup yields CDR1 KGHSH and CDR2 LQKENI. The CDR3 DNA sequence: TGTGCCAGCTCACCGATTAGTAGCACAGATACGCAGTATTTT. Amino acids: CASSPISSTDTQYF.